The 31 T cell receptor beta chains listed next were all sequenced from one sample in a study of T-cell reconstitution after alpha-beta-depleted transplantation in children. Unique molecular identifiers were used in preparing the TCRbeta library. TCRdb re-called the PCR reads with MiXCR, one entry per CDR3 protein. The sample consists of 450,000 to 550,000 distinct CDR3 sequences, roughly 11% of them appearing once. Sequencing used PBMCs, mostly from graft donor cells, obtained 180 days after TCRalphabeta/CD19-depleted stem cell transplant. These receptors were obtained from a female patient aged 2-15 years who had a stem cell transplant for aplastic anemia, so the T cells may come from the graft donor.

This clonotype has a handful of counts. The chain employs TRBV27 and TRBJ1-2; D is ambiguous. Per the germline V gene, CDR1 is MNHEY and CDR2 is SMNVEV (reference sequence). This CDR3 has 14 residues. Trimming pared 5 bases from V and 1 base from J, leaving 11 bases between. The CDR3 here is CASSPEHDNYGYTF. For the CDR3, the DNA is TGTGCCAGCAGTCCAGAACACGATAACTATGGCTACACCTTC.

The chain is built from TRBV20-1 and TRBJ1-1; D is ambiguous. The CDR3 spans 14 residues. Per germline, CDR1 DFQATT and CDR2 SNEGSKA (reference sequence). The V and J ends lost 7 bases and 0 bases respectively, with 15 bases between them. The CDR3 DNA reads as TGCAGTGGCGCGGCGGGCCTTATGAACACTGAAGCTTTCTTT. It translates to CSGAAGLMNTEAFF.

This clonotype was seen a few times. The CDR3 reads CATSDFGSGSEQYV. The CDR3 DNA follows: TGTGCCACCAGTGATTTCGGAAGCGGGAGCGAGCAGTACGTC. The chain joins TRBV24-1 to TRBJ2-7, with 8 bases matching TRBD2. There are 14 residues in the CDR3. From germline, CDR1 is KGHDR and CDR2 SFDVKD. J was trimmed by 6 bases and V by 1 base; bases with no gene match: 4.

The CDR3 sequence is CASSLGGTFVYGYTF. Here the CDR3 DNA reads TGTGCCAGCAGCTTAGGAGGCACCTTCGTCTATGGCTACACCTTC. V gene TRBV7-9 combines with J gene TRBJ1-2; D not resolved. V was shortened by 1 base and J by 4 bases, with 13 bases between the two germline ends. Germline-derived CDR1 and CDR2 are SEHNR and FQNEAQ (reference sequence). This CDR3 has 15 residues.

Only a few counts were recorded for this clonotype. The V call is TRBV7-2, the J call TRBJ2-5, with 7 bases matching TRBD1. In germline, CDR1 is SGHTA, CDR2 FQGNSA. There are 16 residues in the CDR3. The V gene end was trimmed by 4 bases and the J gene end by 5 bases; junction bases not matched to a gene: 13. The CDR3 DNA is TGTGCCAGCAGCTACGACAGGGAGACCCTGACGGAGACCCAGTACTTC. This translates into CASSYDRETLTETQYF.

This clonotype appeared a few times. This sequence joins TRBV5-5 and TRBJ2-7; D might be TRBD1 (6 bases). V was trimmed by 4 bases and J by 9 bases, leaving 17 bases between them. The CDR3 sequence is 13 residues long. In germline, CDR1 is SGHKS, CDR2 YYEKEE (reference sequence). The CDR3 sequence: CASSADSPGLQYV. The CDR3 DNA is TGTGCCAGCAGCGCGGACAGTCCTGGGCTGCAGTACGTC.

This clonotype was detected a few times. The chain employs TRBV7-8 and TRBJ1-2; 7 bases line up with TRBD1. Germline-derived CDR1 and CDR2 are SGHVS and FQNEAQ. Trimming at V came to 5 bases and at J to 2 bases, leaving 8 bases not matched to a gene. This CDR3 spans 15 amino acids. CDR3 residues: CASSPLRDSNYGYTF. For the CDR3, the DNA is TGTGCCAGCAGCCCTCTCCGGGACAGCAACTATGGCTACACCTTC.

This clonotype was detected many times. The genes are TRBV7-2 and TRBJ2-1; TRBD2 aligns across 7 bases. CDR3 size: 14 residues. Trimming cost V 4 bases and J 7 bases; bases outside gene matches: 7. The germline V gene has CDR1 SGHTA and CDR2 FQGNSA. CDR3: CASSSWTRDNEQFF. The CDR3 nucleotides read TGTGCCAGCAGCTCGTGGACTAGAGATAATGAGCAGTTCTTC.

This clonotype showed up just a few times. The chain couples TRBV7-9 to TRBJ1-1, with no clear D. V lost 1 base and J lost 0, with 9 bases in between. Germline CDR1 and CDR2: SEHNR and FQNEAQ (reference sequence). This CDR3 is built from 15 residues. This CDR3 reads CASSLGPGLNTEAFF. In DNA, the CDR3 is TGTGCCAGCAGCTTAGGCCCAGGCCTGAACACTGAAGCTTTCTTT.

This clonotype was seen repeatedly, ten times or more. The rearrangement joins TRBV19 to TRBJ2-5, with D possibly TRBD2 on 6 matching bases. This CDR3 region has 13 residues. The germline gives CDR1 LNHDA, CDR2 SQIVND (reference sequence). V dropped 6 bases and J dropped 2 bases, with 10 bases sitting between them. This CDR3 reads CASSRGLQETQYF. DNA for the CDR3: TGTGCCAGTAGCCGAGGACTACAAGAGACCCAGTACTTC.

This clonotype was counted between two and nine times. CDR3 amino acids: CSSRQGNPADTQYF. The CDR3 nucleotides are TGCAGCTCTAGACAGGGGAATCCGGCAGATACGCAGTATTTT. The J gene is TRBJ2-3, the V gene TRBV29-1, with 8 nucleotides matching TRBD1. Germline CDR1 SQVTM, CDR2 ANQGSEA. V was clipped by 8 bases and J by 4 bases; unmatched bases: 11. This CDR3 is built from 14 residues.

The chain recombines TRBV28 with TRBJ2-1, with a tentative D call TRBD1 (6 bases). Germline CDR1 and CDR2: MDHEN and SYDVKM. This CDR3 is built from 13 residues. V lost 3 bases and J 8 bases, leaving 11 bases between the germline ends. The CDR3 sequence is CASSFRGWYEQFF. CDR3 bases: TGTGCCAGCAGTTTCAGGGGATGGTATGAGCAGTTCTTC.

The genes are TRBV19 and TRBJ1-6; TRBD1 is a possible D gene (6 bases). Germline-derived CDR1 and CDR2 are LNHDA and SQIVND (reference sequence). This CDR3 spans 14 amino acids. Trimming took 0 bases from V and 7 from J, leaving 7 bases between them. CDR3 amino acids: CASSIDQGNSPLHF. As DNA, the CDR3 is TGTGCCAGTAGTATAGACCAGGGGAATTCACCCCTCCACTTT. Together with reference TRBV19 and TRBJ1-6, the CDR3 gives the full variable domain: DGGITQSPKYLFRKEGQNVTLSCEQNLNHDAMYWYRQDPGQGLRLIYYSQIVNDFQKGDIAEGYSVSREKKESFPLTVTSAQKNPTAFYLCASSIDQGNSPLHFGNGTRLTVT.

In its sample, this clonotype was seen many times. The chain is built from TRBV7-2 and TRBJ2-2; perhaps TRBD1 as D (5 bases). Germline V CDR1 and CDR2: SGHTA, FQGNSA. This CDR3 is 15 amino acids long. V was trimmed by 3 bases and J by 6 bases, leaving 14 bases between them. In nucleotides, the CDR3 is TGTGCCAGCAGCTTTCTCCAGGGCGTCGCCGGGGAGCTGTTTTTT. Its protein is CASSFLQGVAGELFF.

The chain carries TRBV3-1 and TRBJ1-1; D unclear. The CDR3 has 14 residues. In germline, CDR1 is LGHDT, CDR2 YNNKEL (reference sequence). Trimming took 3 bases from V and 1 from J, leaving 9 bases between them. The CDR3 DNA reads TGTGCCAGCAGCCAGGCCCTCCCGAACACTGAAGCTTTCTTT. Translating gives CASSQALPNTEAFF. The full variable domain, its missing parts supplied by reference TRBV3-1 and TRBJ1-1, is DTAVSQTPKYLVTQMGNDKSIKCEQNLGHDTMYWYKQDSKKFLKIMFSYNNKELIINETVPNRFSPKSPDKAHLNLHINSLELGDSAVYFCASSQALPNTEAFFGQGTRLTVV.

This clonotype was counted a few times. The chain uses TRBV19 and TRBJ2-6; 7 nucleotides agree with TRBD1. The V gene's germline CDR1 is LNHDA and CDR2 SQIVND (reference sequence). Trimming took 8 bases from V and 0 from J; bases not matched to a gene: 13. The CDR3 contains 18 residues. In DNA form, the CDR3 reads TGTGCCAGTCGTACGAGGGACAGTGATCTCTCTGGGGCCAACGTCCTGACTTTC. Translated, it gives CASRTRDSDLSGANVLTF.

This clonotype has only a few counts. This chain joins TRBV6-2 or TRBV6-3 and TRBJ2-2; D unresolved. Trimming took 5 bases from V and 6 from J, leaving 19 bases between them. The V gene's germline CDR1 is MNHEY and CDR2 SVGEGT. This CDR3 has 16 residues. This CDR3 reads CASSVFAFFSAGELFF. In nucleotides, the CDR3 is TGTGCCAGCAGTGTATTCGCCTTTTTTTCTGCCGGGGAGCTGTTTTTT.

This chain uses TRBV18 with TRBJ2-5; TRBD1 matches at 8 bases. J lost 1 base, V lost 5 bases, and 12 bases had no gene match. The CDR3 covers 17 residues. Germline-derived CDR1 and CDR2 are KGHSH and LQKENI. CDR3 residues: CASSGPGQAFPQETQYF. In DNA, the CDR3 is TGTGCCAGCTCAGGACCGGGACAGGCGTTTCCCCAAGAGACCCAGTACTTC.

This clonotype was counted a few times. V gene TRBV27 combines with J gene TRBJ2-2; TRBD2 is a possible D gene (6 bases). CDR1 and CDR2 (germline): MNHEY, SMNVEV (reference sequence). V lost 2 bases and J lost 4, with 14 bases in between. The length of the CDR3 is 16 residues. The CDR3 nucleotides are TGTGCCAGCAGTTTACTCCAACCACTAGCCACCGGGGAGCTGTTTTTT. This encodes CASSLLQPLATGELFF.

The chain combines TRBV4-3 with TRBJ2-1; the D call may be TRBD1 or TRBD2 (8 bases each). V was trimmed by 0 bases and J by 0 bases, leaving 18 bases between them. The CDR3 consists of 19 residues. Germline assignment: CDR1 LGHNA and CDR2 YSLEER. CDR3 residues: CASSQESGGLAGSYNEQFF. For the CDR3, the DNA is TGCGCCAGCAGCCAAGAATCAGGGGGCCTAGCGGGCTCCTACAATGAGCAGTTCTTC.

This clonotype was counted a few times. This chain links TRBV9 with TRBJ2-5; 9 nucleotides match TRBD2. Germline V gene sequence: CDR1 SGDLS, CDR2 YYNGEE. Trimming removed 0 bases from V and 6 bases from J; junction bases left unmatched: 9. CDR3 length equals 16 residues. CDR3 region: CASSVALAGSAQTQYF. CDR3 DNA: TGTGCCAGCAGCGTAGCTCTAGCGGGATCAGCGCAGACCCAGTACTTC.

This clonotype was detected only a few times. The chain recombines TRBV14 with TRBJ2-1; 9 nucleotides align to TRBD2. From germline, CDR1 is SGHDN and CDR2 FVKESK. Trimming removed 3 bases from V and 4 bases from J; junction bases left unmatched: 4. The CDR3 contains 15 residues. The CDR3 is CASSHLTSGYNEQFF. The CDR3 DNA sequence: TGTGCCAGCAGCCACCTGACTAGCGGTTACAATGAGCAGTTCTTC.

This clonotype was found a few times. V gene TRBV6-7 combines with J gene TRBJ2-6; D is perhaps TRBD1 (5 bases). TRBV6-7 has ORF status, its function being uncertain. Trimming took 6 bases from V and 0 from J, leaving 33 bases between them. The CDR3 contains 23 residues. CDR3 nucleotide sequence: TGTGCCAGCAGCCCCGGTGAAGGGGTGATTCTAGGGGTAACCGTCTCTGGGGCCAACGTCCTGACTTTC. It codes for CASSPGEGVILGVTVSGANVLTF.

The table lists this clonotype with a few counts. DNA for the CDR3: TGCGCCAGCAGCTCCCCGGGACAGGGAGTCGGGGAGCTGTTTTTT. Translated, it gives CASSSPGQGVGELFF. The chain combines TRBV5-1 with TRBJ2-2, with 9 bases fitting TRBD1. The CDR3 extends over 15 amino acids. From germline, CDR1 is SGHRS and CDR2 YFSETQ. Trimming removed 3 bases from V and 7 bases from J; junction bases left unmatched: 7.

This clonotype was detected only a few times. This chain joins TRBV7-9 and TRBJ2-3; a possible D gene is TRBD1 (8 bases). The CDR3 is 15 amino acids. Germline assignment: CDR1 SEHNR and CDR2 FQNEAQ (reference sequence). V was cut by 2 bases and J by 6 bases, with 15 bases left in between. The CDR3 here is CASSLTGGAPDTQYF. CDR3 DNA: TGTGCCAGCAGCTTAACAGGGGGGGCACCCGATACGCAGTATTTT.

The chain employs TRBV6-5 and TRBJ2-5, with 9 bases that match TRBD2. The trim removed 1 base at V and 2 bases at J, leaving 5 bases unmatched. The CDR3 spans 16 residues. In germline, CDR1 is MNHEY, CDR2 SVGAGI. The CDR3: CASSYYLAGIQETQYF. DNA of the CDR3: TGTGCCAGCAGTTACTATCTAGCGGGAATTCAAGAGACCCAGTACTTC.

This clonotype was recorded many times. The gene calls are TRBV20-1 and TRBJ2-5; weak D call: TRBD1 (6 bases). Germline V gene lookup returns CDR1 DFQATT and CDR2 SNEGSKA (reference sequence). The ends were cut back, 2 bases at V and 5 bases at J, with 12 bases in the middle. CDR3 length equals 13 residues. CDR3 protein: CSARSDRRETQYF. DNA for the CDR3: TGCAGTGCTAGAAGCGACAGGAGGGAGACCCAGTACTTC.

This clonotype was detected ten times or more. The chain employs TRBV5-1 and TRBJ2-7; 8 bases line up with TRBD2. This CDR3 comprises 13 residues. The V gene end was trimmed by 7 bases and the J gene end by 2 bases; junction bases not matched to a gene: 5. The germline gives CDR1 SGHRS, CDR2 YFSETQ. The CDR3 region has the DNA TGCGCCAGCGCGTTACTAGCGGCCTACGAGCAGTACTTC. Its protein is CASALLAAYEQYF. Full variable domain (missing parts from reference TRBV5-1 and TRBJ2-7): KAGVTQTPRYLIKTRGQQVTLSCSPISGHRSVSWYQQTPGQGLQFLFEYFSETQRNKGNFPGRFSGRQFSNSRSEMNVSTLELGDSALYLCASALLAAYEQYFGPGTRLTVT.

As to this clonotype: Likely a read error: the CDR3 ends without its conserved phenylalanine or tryptophan. This rearrangement joins TRBV7-9 to TRBJ1-4; weak D call: TRBD1 (5 bases). Looked up from germline, CDR1 is SEHNR and CDR2 is FQNEAQ (reference sequence). CDR3 length: 16 amino acids. The germline V and J ends were trimmed by 1 base and 5 bases, with 14 bases remaining between them. CDR3 coding DNA: TGTGCCAGCAGCTTAGAATCGCCCAGGGTGAATGAAAAACTGTTTTTA. Amino acids: CASSLESPRVNEKLFL.

This clonotype was counted a single time. A read error may produce the germline difference seen at one junction end. The chain links TRBV9 to TRBJ2-4; tentatively, D is TRBD1 (6 bases). The germline V gene encodes CDR1 SGDLS and CDR2 YYNGEE. This CDR3 contains 15 residues. The CDR3 region has the DNA TGTGCCAGCAGCGTAAGAGGGGGAGTAAAAAACCTTCAGTACTTC. Protein sequence: CASSVRGGVKNLQYF. The full variable domain, completed using reference TRBV9 and TRBJ2-4, is DSGVTQTPKHLITATGQRVTLRCSPRSGDLSVYWYQQSLDQGLQFLIQYYNGEERAKGNILERFSAQQFPDLHSELNLSSLELGDSALYFCASSVRGGVKNLQYFGAGTRLSVL.

The table lists this clonotype with many counts. The chain joins TRBV10-3 to TRBJ2-7; 8 positions agree with TRBD2. V trimming: 4 bases; J trimming: 6 bases; junction bases outside the gene matches: 20. The CDR3 extends over 18 amino acids. Germline V gene data show CDR1 as ENHRY and CDR2 as SYGVKD. The CDR3 nucleotides are TGTGCCATCAGTGTAACCGGGACTAGTAAATCTCGCGAGCGCGAGCAGTACTTC. It yields the protein CAISVTGTSKSREREQYF.